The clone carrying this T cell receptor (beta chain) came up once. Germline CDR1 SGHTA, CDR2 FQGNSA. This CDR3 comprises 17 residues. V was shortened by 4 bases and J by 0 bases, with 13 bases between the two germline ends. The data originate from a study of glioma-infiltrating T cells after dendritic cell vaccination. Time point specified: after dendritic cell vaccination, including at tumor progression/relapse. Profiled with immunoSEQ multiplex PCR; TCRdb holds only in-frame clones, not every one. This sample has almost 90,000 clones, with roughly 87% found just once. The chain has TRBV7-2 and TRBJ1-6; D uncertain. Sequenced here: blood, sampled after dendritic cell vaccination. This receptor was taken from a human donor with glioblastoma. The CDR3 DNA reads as TGTGCCAGCAGCTCCCCTACTTTTAGCTCCTATAATTCACCCCTCCACTTT. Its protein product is CASSSPTFSSYNSPLHF.